Here is one TCR beta chain with its context. Within its sample, this clonotype is medium-sized (0.01 to 0.1%). Its antigen remains undetermined. No much larger clone is present one base from it, and per-base qualities are unavailable. This record comes from a study of patients and donors after allogeneic stem cell transplantation (dated by TCRdb to about 2020). Library generation was performed with RT-PCR. These reads were obtained on a NextSeq 550. TCRdb redid the processing of the public reads, applying fastp at Q25 and MiXCR, and retained in-frame beta chains. One record per CDR3 amino acid sequence lists the most common genes and DNA. Counted in this sample were approximately 1,500 distinct CDR3 sequences; approximately 5% of them appeared once. Approximately 30% of the sample goes to the ten largest clones. The germline ends are 1 base apart after V is trimmed by 1 base and J by 6 bases. From a lookup of the germline V gene, CDR1 and CDR2 are SGHTA and FQGNSA. The CDR3 covers 11 residues, taking in both the cysteine and the phenylalanine. Just the 33-base CDR3 DNA is kept, in frame starting at base 1.

The receptor was derived from a human donor who was either an allogeneic HSCT recipient or a stem cell or donor lymphocyte infusion donor (not recorded which). It is not recorded whose cells these are; they may come from a transplant donor. The rearrangement combines TRBV7-2 with TRBJ2-1; the D gene lacks a confident call. Sequenced input: blood, either unsorted or a sorted T cell fraction (not recorded which). The nucleotides read TGTGCCAGCAGCTTAGTCAATGAGCAGTTCTTC. This codes for CASSLVNEQFF.